The 6 T cell receptor beta chains in this list originate from one sample, sequenced in a study of CD8+ T cells in alopecia areata. Investigators isolated RNA and reverse transcribed it into cDNA to act as the sequencing template. Some clones are missing from TCRdb's copy, which holds only in-frame ones; the method was immunoSEQ multiplex PCR. Of 120,000 to 150,000 clones in the sample, roughly nine tenths were seen once. Treatment indicated: oral pan-JAK inhibitor, 5-10 mg twice daily. The material was CD8+ T cells sorted from blood, obtained at week 4, from a patient treated with tofacitinib. The receptor source for this set is a human donor with alopecia areata.

This clone appeared once. The J gene is TRBJ2-2, the V gene TRBV6-6; the D call may be TRBD1 or TRBD2 (5 bases each). The V gene's germline CDR1 is MNHNY and CDR2 SVGAGI (reference sequence). The CDR3 contains 16 residues. Trimming took off 1 base at V and 3 bases at J, with 12 bases between the two ends. The chain's CDR3 is CASSYFGGSDTGELFF. Here the CDR3 DNA reads TGTGCCAGCAGTTACTTTGGGGGAAGCGACACCGGGGAGCTGTTTTTT.

This chain links TRBV30 with TRBJ2-2, with 9 bases identical to TRBD1. CDR3 size: 14 residues. Germline V lookup: CDR1 GTSNPN, CDR2 SVGIG (reference sequence). V was pared by 4 bases and J by 4 bases, with 4 bases of the junction left unmatched. Written as DNA, the CDR3 is TGTGCCTGGAAAGGACAGGGGTCCACCGGGGAGCTGTTTTTT. Amino acid sequence: CAWKGQGSTGELFF.

V gene TRBV4-1 combines with J gene TRBJ2-1; 7 positions match TRBD2. Losses at the gene ends were 3 bases for V and 9 bases for J; bases not matched to a gene: 17. From germline, CDR1 is MGHRA and CDR2 YSYEKL. CDR3 length equals 17 residues. The CDR3 nucleotides are TGCGCCAGCAGCCACCCGAGGGCTAGCGGCCAAAAAGGTGAGCAGTTCTTC. Encoded protein: CASSHPRASGQKGEQFF.

This rearrangement joins TRBV11-2 to TRBJ2-5; either TRBD1 or TRBD2 may supply D (6 bases each). Germline CDR1 and CDR2: SGHAT and FQNNGV. Deletions cut 5 bases from V and 2 bases from J, with 18 bases between. This CDR3 has 16 residues. The CDR3 is CASSPLGGGAQETQYF. Here the CDR3 DNA reads TGTGCCAGCAGCCCCTTGGGGGGCGGAGCTCAAGAGACCCAGTACTTC.

The V gene is TRBV7-9, the J gene TRBJ2-1; D possibly corresponds to TRBD1 (5 bases). Between the trimmed V and J ends, which lost 8 bases and 3 bases, there was a span of 11 bases. Germline CDR1 is SEHNR and CDR2 is FQNEAQ (reference sequence). The CDR3 length is 13 residues. The CDR3 DNA sequence: TGTGCCAGCGGCGACAGCAACTACAATGAGCAGTTCTTC. This encodes CASGDSNYNEQFF.

The rearrangement links TRBV4-2 to TRBJ1-2; 8 bases fit TRBD1. Germline-derived CDR1 and CDR2 are LGHNA and YNFKEQ. CDR3 length: 17 amino acids. V shed 3 bases, J shed 6 bases, and the junction held 15 bases outside the gene matches. The CDR3 DNA is TGTGCCAGCAGCCAGCGAGCAGGGGGCGCGGAGTCGAATGGCTACACCTTC. Protein: CASSQRAGGAESNGYTF.